The 9 T cell receptor beta chains below were found in one sample sequenced in a study of blood T cell repertoires in COVID-19. TCRdb's copy holds only in-frame clones and misses some; the assay was immunoSEQ multiplex PCR. In the table there are around 250,000 clones, approximately 84% of which are singletons. Sequencing was done on a sample of peripheral blood. These receptor sequences come from an elderly woman with acute or convalescent COVID-19.

This clone was seen only once. The CDR3 nucleotides read TGTGCCAGCAGCTACATCCGGACAGGGGGGTATGAGCAGTTCTTC. Its protein is CASSYIRTGGYEQFF. The rearrangement links TRBV7-2 to TRBJ2-1; 10 bases line up with TRBD1. Trimming removed 4 bases from V and 8 bases from J; junction bases left unmatched: 8. The CDR3 covers 15 residues. The germline CDR1 and CDR2 sequences are SGHTA and FQGNSA.

This clone was seen once. The chain couples TRBV5-6 to TRBJ1-2, with 9 bases fitting TRBD1. The CDR3 length is 16 residues. The germline V gene has CDR1 SGHDT and CDR2 YYEEEE. J lost 2 bases, V lost 1 base, and 6 bases had no gene match. The CDR3: CASSLSPGQGNYGYTF. As DNA, the CDR3 is TGTGCCAGCAGCTTGAGTCCGGGACAGGGAAACTATGGCTACACCTTC.

This clone was found once. The rearrangement uses TRBV11-3 and TRBJ2-7; 9 bases line up with TRBD2. The CDR3 sequence is 14 residues long. Germline V gene sequence: CDR1 SGHNT, CDR2 YENEEA. Trimming removed 6 bases from V and 6 bases from J; junction bases left unmatched: 9. CDR3 in amino acids: CASSPGTSWGEQYF. Here the CDR3 DNA reads TGTGCCAGCAGTCCCGGGACTAGCTGGGGCGAGCAGTACTTC.

This chain joins TRBV7-3 and TRBJ2-3; 7 positions match TRBD2. Germline trimming cut 5 bases from V and 1 base from J; bases unmatched to any gene: 6. Per the germline V gene, CDR1 is SGHTA and CDR2 is FQGTGA. CDR3 length: 15 residues. The CDR3 protein is CASSQGEGRTDTQYF. Written as DNA, the CDR3 is TGTGCCAGCAGCCAAGGGGAGGGCCGCACAGATACGCAGTATTTT.

The J gene is TRBJ2-1, the V gene TRBV3-1 (or the pseudogene TRBV3-2); TRBD1 agrees at 9 bases. There are 16 residues in the CDR3. Trimming took 1 base from V and 8 from J; bases not matched to a gene: 9. CDR1 and CDR2 (germline): LGHDT, YNNKEL (reference sequence). CDR3 sequence reads: CASSQGGDRVLDEQFF. CDR3 in DNA: TGTGCCAGCAGCCAAGGTGGGGACAGGGTCCTCGATGAGCAGTTCTTC.

The chain recombines TRBV28 with TRBJ2-7, with TRBD1 matching 10 bases. The CDR3 totals 15 residues. Germline V gene lookup returns CDR1 MDHEN and CDR2 SYDVKM. The ends lost 6 bases at V and 2 bases at J; junction bases unmatched: 7. CDR3 DNA sequence: TGTGCCAGCAGCGCTCCGGGACAGGGGACCTACGAGCAGTACTTC. It yields the protein CASSAPGQGTYEQYF.

This clone was observed a few times. V and J are TRBV28 and TRBJ2-7; possible D gene TRBD2, 6 bases. The CDR3 covers 15 residues. The germline CDR1 and CDR2 sequences are MDHEN and SYDVKM. The ends were cut back, 4 bases at V and 4 bases at J, with 17 bases in the middle. CDR3: CASSSLGTGLYEQYF. CDR3 bases: TGTGCCAGCAGTTCCTTAGGGACGGGACTTTACGAGCAGTACTTC.

This sequence joins TRBV12-5 and TRBJ1-1; 8 bases align to TRBD1. With V trimmed by 2 bases and J by 5 bases, 7 bases remained unmatched. In germline, CDR1 is LGHNT, CDR2 FRNRAP. The CDR3 has 15 residues. CDR3 amino acids: CASGLSAGGATEAFF. The CDR3 bases are TGTGCTAGTGGTTTGTCTGCAGGGGGCGCAACTGAAGCTTTCTTT.

The chain recombines TRBV6-2 or TRBV6-3 with TRBJ2-1; 13 nucleotides match TRBD2. The CDR3 totals 17 residues. The V gene end was trimmed by 3 bases and the J gene end by 5 bases; junction bases not matched to a gene: 7. The germline gives CDR1 MNHEY, CDR2 SVGEGT. The DNA of the CDR3 is TGTGCCAGCAGTTATCGTGCCGGGACTAGCGGGAACAATGAGCAGTTCTTC. It yields the protein CASSYRAGTSGNNEQFF.